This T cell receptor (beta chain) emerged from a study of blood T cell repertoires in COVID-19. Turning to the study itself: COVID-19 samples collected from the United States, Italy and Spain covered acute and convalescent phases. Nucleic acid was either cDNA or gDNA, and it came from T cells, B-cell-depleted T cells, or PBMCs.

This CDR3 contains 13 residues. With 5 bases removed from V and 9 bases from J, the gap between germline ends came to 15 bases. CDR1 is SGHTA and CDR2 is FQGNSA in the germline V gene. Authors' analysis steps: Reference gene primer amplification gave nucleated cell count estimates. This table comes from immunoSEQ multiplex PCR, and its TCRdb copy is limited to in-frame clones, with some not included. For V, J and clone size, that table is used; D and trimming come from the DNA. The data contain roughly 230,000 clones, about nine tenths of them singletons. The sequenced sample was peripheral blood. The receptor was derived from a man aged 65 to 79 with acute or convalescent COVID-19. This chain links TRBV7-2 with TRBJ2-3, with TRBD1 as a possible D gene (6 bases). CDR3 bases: TGTGCCAGCAGCGTCCGGTACAGGGAAACGCAGTATTTT. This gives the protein CASSVRYRETQYF.